This T cell receptor beta chain was identified during a study of blood T cell repertoires in COVID-19. Across the study: The samples span acute and convalescent COVID-19 from the United States, Italy and Spain.

Per the original data handling: Using reference gene primer amplification, nucleated cell counts were estimated. Data came from immunoSEQ multiplex PCR; TCRdb stores just in-frame clones and leaves some out. V and J calls and clone size follow that table, whereas D and trimming were derived from the DNA. The sample holds over 150,000 clones, 65% to 90% seen once. The germline CDR1 and CDR2 sequences are MNHEY and SMNVEV (reference sequence). Between the trimmed V and J ends, which lost 3 bases and 0 bases, there was a span of 8 bases. The CDR3 has 14 amino acids. Seattle patient enrollment occurred during active infection, with longitudinal follow-up thereafter.

The sequence was obtained from a woman aged 55-70 years with COVID-19, enrolled during active disease. Sequencing input: peripheral blood. V and J are TRBV27 and TRBJ1-1; D is uncertain. Here the CDR3 DNA reads TGTGCCAGCAGTTTTTCAGGTGTGAACACTGAAGCTTTCTTT. This sequence encodes CASSFSGVNTEAFF.